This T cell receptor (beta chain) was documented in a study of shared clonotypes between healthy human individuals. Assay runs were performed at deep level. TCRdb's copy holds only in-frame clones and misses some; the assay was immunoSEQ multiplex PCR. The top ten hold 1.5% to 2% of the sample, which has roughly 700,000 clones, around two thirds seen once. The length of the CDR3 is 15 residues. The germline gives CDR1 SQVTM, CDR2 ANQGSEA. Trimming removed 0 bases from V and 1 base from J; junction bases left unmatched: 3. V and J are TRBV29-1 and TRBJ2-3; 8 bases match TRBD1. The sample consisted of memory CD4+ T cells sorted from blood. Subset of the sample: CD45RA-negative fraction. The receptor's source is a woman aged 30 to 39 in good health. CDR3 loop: CSVEDWTGRTDTQYF. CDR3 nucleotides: TGCAGCGTTGAAGATTGGACAGGGCGCACAGATACGCAGTATTTT.